A single sample is the source of the 27 T cell receptor beta chains below, sequenced in a study of blood T cell repertoires in COVID-19. The assay was immunoSEQ multiplex PCR, and TCRdb's table has in-frame clones only and misses some. The data contain roughly 430,000 clones, roughly 87% of them singletons. The specimen was PBMCs or T cells enriched from blood (not recorded which). The source of these receptors is a middle-aged woman with acute COVID-19.

This clone has a single count. The chain has TRBV9 and TRBJ1-2; 8 bases fit TRBD1. The CDR3 loop spans 16 amino acids. V was clipped by 0 bases and J by 5 bases; unmatched bases: 9. CDR1 and CDR2 (germline): SGDLS, YYNGEE. The CDR3, as DNA: TGTGCCAGCAGCGTAGGCGGGTCACAGGGGGGATATGGCTACACCTTC. As protein: CASSVGGSQGGYGYTF.

J is TRBJ1-1 and V is TRBV27, with D unresolved. The germline V gene encodes CDR1 MNHEY and CDR2 SMNVEV (reference sequence). This CDR3 is built from 16 residues. The ends were cut back, 3 bases at V and 4 bases at J, with 18 bases in the middle. In DNA form, the CDR3 reads TGTGCCAGCAGTTTGAGCAATCGGGTTCGGAGCACTGAAGCTTTCTTT. Its protein product is CASSLSNRVRSTEAFF.

The chain joins TRBV5-6 to TRBJ1-2, with a possible D match to TRBD1 (5 bases). Germline V CDR1 and CDR2: SGHDT, YYEEEE. This CDR3 is built from 15 residues. Trimming cost V 4 bases and J 7 bases, with 20 bases left between them. The CDR3 nucleotides read TGTGCCAGCAGCCCCCGGGAGGGGCGCTTAGCTGGCTACACCTTC. Protein sequence: CASSPREGRLAGYTF.

The CDR3 region is CASSLAGQRQETQYF. The CDR3 coding sequence is TGTGCCAGCAGCTTGGCGGGACAACGACAAGAGACCCAGTACTTC. The V gene is TRBV5-4, the J gene TRBJ2-5, with TRBD1 as a possible D gene (6 bases). This CDR3 region has 15 residues. The germline V gene has CDR1 SGHNT and CDR2 YYREEE (reference sequence). Trimming stripped 0 bases from V and 2 bases from J, with 11 bases between.

The chain carries TRBV4-1 and TRBJ2-7; possibly TRBD1 for D (5 bases). CDR3 size: 15 residues. Germline CDR1 and CDR2: MGHRA and YSYEKL. V shed 2 bases and J shed 1 base, with 12 bases lying between them. Here the CDR3 reads CASSQLPQGSYEQYF. The CDR3 DNA is TGCGCCAGCAGCCAACTCCCCCAGGGTTCCTACGAGCAGTACTTC.

This clone was seen just once. V is TRBV6-5 and J is TRBJ1-5; 8 bases fit TRBD1. Germline V gene data show CDR1 as MNHEY and CDR2 as SVGAGI. The trim removed 4 bases at V and 4 bases at J, leaving 3 bases unmatched. CDR3 size: 14 residues. CDR3 region: CASSSTGANQPQHF. The CDR3 DNA follows: TGTGCCAGCAGTTCGACAGGGGCGAATCAGCCCCAGCATTTT.

This clone was picked up a small number of times. Other DNA sequences in this sample translate to the same CDR3. This chain connects TRBV30 to TRBJ1-2; D is perhaps TRBD1 (6 bases). In germline, CDR1 is GTSNPN, CDR2 SVGIG (reference sequence). V was cut by 5 bases and J by 3 bases, with 10 bases left in between. The CDR3 runs 12 residues. CDR3 residues: CAWSKGDYGYTF. CDR3 coding DNA: TGTGCCTGGTCCAAGGGGGACTATGGCTACACCTTC.

J is TRBJ1-1 and V is TRBV7-9; maybe TRBD1 (6 bases). This CDR3 is 15 amino acids long. V was trimmed by 5 bases and J by 1 base, leaving 14 bases between them. CDR1 and CDR2 from the germline V gene are SEHNR and FQNEAQ (reference sequence). The CDR3 reads CASSPPGHQNTEAFF. CDR3 DNA sequence: TGTGCCAGCAGCCCTCCGGGACACCAGAACACTGAAGCTTTCTTT.

This clone has just one count. J is TRBJ1-2 and V is TRBV6-5; no reliable D call. V was pared by 2 bases and J by 8 bases, with 12 bases between. CDR1 is MNHEY and CDR2 is SVGAGI in the germline V gene. The CDR3 sequence is 13 residues long. For the CDR3, the DNA is TGTGCCAGCAGTTACGGAGCAACCCGGGGCTACACCTTC. Translated, it gives CASSYGATRGYTF.

The chain employs TRBV5-1 and TRBJ1-1; D remains unclear. The germline gives CDR1 SGHRS, CDR2 YFSETQ. The CDR3 is made up of 15 amino acids. Trimming shortened V by 0 bases and J by 2 bases, and 11 bases separated the two germline ends. DNA for the CDR3: TGCGCCAGCAGCTTGGGAGGGCAGCAAAACACTGAAGCTTTCTTT. Protein: CASSLGGQQNTEAFF. Variable domain in full (rest from reference TRBV5-1 and TRBJ1-1): KAGVTQTPRYLIKTRGQQVTLSCSPISGHRSVSWYQQTPGQGLQFLFEYFSETQRNKGNFPGRFSGRQFSNSRSEMNVSTLELGDSALYLCASSLGGQQNTEAFFGQGTRLTVV.

The V gene is TRBV5-5, the J gene TRBJ2-7; no definite D call. Germline V lookup: CDR1 SGHKS, CDR2 YYEKEE (reference sequence). With 2 bases removed from V and 4 bases from J, the gap between germline ends came to 13 bases. The CDR3 runs 14 residues. The CDR3 DNA sequence: TGTGCCAGCAGCTTCGTAGGCGGCTTATACGAGCAGTACTTC. Translating it yields CASSFVGGLYEQYF.

The genes are TRBV12-3 or TRBV12-4 and TRBJ2-7, with D possibly matching TRBD1 (6 bases). The V end lost 11 bases, the J end lost 5 bases, and 13 bases lay between the germline ends. The CDR3 extends over 11 amino acids. The CDR3, as DNA: TGTGCCCAAGGGGGTATCAACGAGCAGTACTTC. Amino acids: CAQGGINEQYF.

This clone has just one count. The chain joins TRBV10-3 to TRBJ1-6; 11 bases align to TRBD1. This CDR3 contains 15 residues. V lost 6 bases and J lost 6; bases outside the gene matches: 4. Germline lookup yields CDR1 ENHRY and CDR2 SYGVKD. Here the CDR3 reads CAIRGTGGANSPLHF. CDR3 bases: TGTGCCATCAGGGGGACAGGGGGGGCTAATTCACCCCTCCACTTT.

V and J are TRBV30 and TRBJ1-1; TRBD1 matches 9 bases. Trimming at V came to 2 bases and at J to 11 bases, leaving 9 bases not matched to a gene. Germline V gene lookup returns CDR1 GTSNPN and CDR2 SVGIG (reference sequence). This CDR3 region has 13 residues. CDR3 nucleotide sequence: TGTGCCTGGAGTCAGACAGGGGGGACCAACGCTTTCTTT. It yields the protein CAWSQTGGTNAFF.

The chain carries TRBV6-5 and TRBJ1-2; possible D gene TRBD1, 5 bases. The CDR3 is 14 amino acids. Germline V gene lookup returns CDR1 MNHEY and CDR2 SVGAGI. The germline V and J ends were trimmed by 6 bases and 4 bases, with 15 bases remaining between them. DNA of the CDR3: TGTGCCAGCAGGCCCTCGGGGGAGGTCTATGGCTACACCTTC. This codes for CASRPSGEVYGYTF.

This rearrangement joins TRBV6-5 to TRBJ1-3; 8 bases fit TRBD1. The CDR3 totals 13 residues. J lost 10 bases, V lost 7 bases, and 9 bases had no gene match. CDR1 MNHEY and CDR2 SVGAGI come from the germline V gene. CDR3 DNA: TGTGCCAGCACCTTAGACAGGGGAGGGACCATATATTTT. Translation gives CASTLDRGGTIYF.

J is TRBJ1-1 and V is TRBV11-2; D gene uncertain. The CDR3 length is 15 residues. Deletions cut 0 bases from V and 3 bases from J, with 11 bases between. CDR1 and CDR2 (germline): SGHAT, FQNNGV. CDR3 sequence reads: CASSLEAGSYTEAFF. CDR3 DNA: TGTGCCAGCAGCTTAGAGGCGGGCTCCTACACTGAAGCTTTCTTT.

This clone occurred once. The V and J genes are TRBV10-3 and TRBJ1-5, with D uncertain. V lost 4 bases and J 4 bases, leaving 8 bases between the germline ends. This CDR3 is 13 amino acids long. Germline CDR1 ENHRY, CDR2 SYGVKD. This CDR3 reads CAISGGNNQPQHF. The CDR3 nucleotides are TGTGCCATCAGTGGAGGAAATAATCAGCCCCAGCATTTT.

Written as DNA, the CDR3 is TGTGCCAGCAATCCGGGACAGGGAAACATTCAGTACTTC. Translation: CASNPGQGNIQYF. The genes are TRBV2 and TRBJ2-4; 9 bases agree with TRBD1. This CDR3 is built from 13 residues. Germline-derived CDR1 and CDR2 are SNHLY and FYNNEI. V shed 7 bases and J 6 bases; nucleotides not matched to a gene: 4.

The V call is TRBV2, the J call TRBJ2-2, with 7 bases lining up with TRBD1. The germline V gene has CDR1 SNHLY and CDR2 FYNNEI. CDR3 length: 15 residues. The trim removed 6 bases at V and 4 bases at J, leaving 8 bases unmatched. CDR3 in amino acids: CASSDPTGPTGELFF. Here the CDR3 DNA reads TGTGCCAGCAGCGACCCGACAGGGCCCACCGGGGAGCTGTTTTTT. The entire variable domain, with the rest obtained from reference TRBV2 and TRBJ2-2, is as follows: EPEVTQTPSHQVTQMGQEVILRCVPISNHLYFYWYRQILGQKVEFLVSFYNNEISEKSEIFDDQFSVERPDGSNFTLKIRSTKLEDSAMYFCASSDPTGPTGELFFGEGSRLTVL.

The CDR3 DNA is TGTGCCTGGATCCCAGGGGAGACTGAAGCTTTCTTT. It specifies CAWIPGETEAFF. The rearrangement uses TRBV30 and TRBJ1-1, with D perhaps TRBD1 (6 bases). Trimming stripped 4 bases from V and 5 bases from J, with 11 bases between. This CDR3 is built from 12 residues. Germline CDR1 GTSNPN, CDR2 SVGIG (reference sequence).

This clone was counted once. V gene TRBV18 combines with J gene TRBJ1-5; unclear D gene. V was pared by 4 bases and J by 5 bases, with 6 bases between. CDR1 and CDR2 (germline): KGHSH, LQKENI. This CDR3 comprises 12 residues. The CDR3 DNA follows: TGTGCCAGCTCACTTTTAGATCAGCCCCAGCATTTT. Translated: CASSLLDQPQHF. The full variable domain, its missing parts supplied by reference TRBV18 and TRBJ1-5, is NAGVMQNPRHLVRRRGQEARLRCSPMKGHSHVYWYRQLPEEGLKFMVYLQKENIIDESGMPKERFSAEFPKEGPSILRIQQVVRGDSAAYFCASSLLDQPQHFGDGTRLSIL.

The rearrangement joins TRBV30 to TRBJ1-1; D gene unclear. CDR3 length: 13 amino acids. Germline CDR1 reads GTSNPN; CDR2 reads SVGIG (reference sequence). The V end was cut by 2 bases, the J end by 0 bases, with 7 bases between. The CDR3 DNA sequence: TGTGCCTGGAGTTCCCGGTTGAACACTGAAGCTTTCTTT. Its translation is CAWSSRLNTEAFF.

The rearrangement joins TRBV29-1 to TRBJ2-7; the match to TRBD2 covers 15 bases. V trimming: 4 bases; J trimming: 4 bases; junction bases outside the gene matches: 2. The germline V gene encodes CDR1 SQVTM and CDR2 ANQGSEA. The CDR3 has 14 amino acids. CDR3 nucleotides: TGCAGCGTTGCTGGGACTAGCGGGGGGTACGAGCAGTACTTC. Translation: CSVAGTSGGYEQYF.

In this sample, this clone turned up a few times. Other DNA sequences in this sample translate to the same CDR3. The chain is built from TRBV7-9 and TRBJ1-6, with a weak D call TRBD1 (6 bases). V was pared by 1 base and J by 8 bases, with 9 bases between. The CDR3 is made up of 14 amino acids. Germline CDR1 and CDR2: SEHNR and FQNEAQ (reference sequence). CDR3 nucleotide sequence: TGTGCCAGCAGCTTAGGGACAGCCGATTCACCCCTCCACTTT. Translation gives CASSLGTADSPLHF.

The V and J genes are TRBV19 and TRBJ1-5; D perhaps matches TRBD1 (5 bases). The CDR3 length is 15 residues. CDR1 is LNHDA and CDR2 is SQIVND in the germline V gene (reference sequence). Between the trimmed V and J ends, which lost 4 bases and 5 bases, there was a span of 15 bases. The CDR3 spells CASSNGGLGHQPQHF. Here the CDR3 DNA reads TGTGCCAGTAGTAATGGCGGCCTGGGGCATCAGCCCCAGCATTTT. Variable domain in full (rest from reference TRBV19 and TRBJ1-5): DGGITQSPKYLFRKEGQNVTLSCEQNLNHDAMYWYRQDPGQGLRLIYYSQIVNDFQKGDIAEGYSVSREKKESFPLTVTSAQKNPTAFYLCASSNGGLGHQPQHFGDGTRLSIL.

The chain links TRBV18 to TRBJ2-3, with TRBD1 matching over 7 bases. This CDR3 is 17 amino acids long. The germline CDR1 and CDR2 sequences are KGHSH and LQKENI. V trimming: 3 bases; J trimming: 0 bases; junction bases outside the gene matches: 9. The CDR3 coding sequence is TGTGCCAGCTCACCGAACTTACCGGGACAGAGCACAGATACGCAGTATTTT. Amino acid sequence: CASSPNLPGQSTDTQYF.